Presented here are 30 T cell receptor beta chains from one specimen sequenced in a study of shared clonotypes between healthy human individuals. The table came from immunoSEQ multiplex PCR; TCRdb's copy has only in-frame clones and leaves some out. The sample holds under 850,000 clones, over 60% seen once. Material: memory CD4+ T cells sorted from blood. The subset here: CD45RA-negative fraction. Receptors were obtained from a young woman in good health.

This clone was seen only once. The V gene is TRBV18, the J gene TRBJ2-2, with TRBD2 identical over 13 bases. CDR3 length: 18 residues. CDR1 is KGHSH, CDR2 LQKENI, per germline. V gave up 6 bases and J gave up 3 bases; unmatched junction bases: 10. DNA of the CDR3: TGTGCCAGCTCGTTACAACAGGGGACTAGCGGGGACACCGGGGAGCTGTTTTTT. This codes for CASSLQQGTSGDTGELFF.

This clone appeared a few times. The chain joins TRBV19 to TRBJ2-1, with 7 bases matching TRBD2. With 3 bases clipped from V and 7 bases from J, the junction kept 3 bases outside the gene matches. Germline V CDR1 and CDR2: LNHDA, SQIVND (reference sequence). This CDR3 has 13 amino acids. CDR3 DNA: TGTGCCAGTAGTATGACTAGCCATAATGAGCAGTTCTTC. As protein: CASSMTSHNEQFF.

The CDR3 nucleotides read TGTGCCAGCAGCTCAACAACAGGGAACGGGGAGCTGTTTTTT. Encoded protein: CASSSTTGNGELFF. The chain couples TRBV7-3 to TRBJ2-2, with D possibly being TRBD1 (6 bases). The germline V gene has CDR1 SGHTA and CDR2 FQGTGA. This CDR3 has 14 amino acids. V was pared by 4 bases and J by 7 bases, with 13 bases between. The full variable domain, completed using reference TRBV7-3 and TRBJ2-2, is GAGVSQTPSNKVTEKGKYVELRCDPISGHTALYWYRQSLGQGPEFLIYFQGTGAADDSGLPNDRFFAVRPEGSVSTLKIQRTERGDSAVYLCASSSTTGNGELFFGEGSRLTVL.

This clone was counted once. Other DNA sequences within the sample encode an identical CDR3. The chain joins TRBV7-2 to TRBJ2-3; no firm D call. The germline V gene encodes CDR1 SGHTA and CDR2 FQGNSA. V was pared by 5 bases and J by 2 bases, with 5 bases between. The CDR3 is 12 residues long. CDR3 nucleotide sequence: TGTGCCAGCAGCGGGTACACAGATACGCAGTATTTT. Protein sequence: CASSGYTDTQYF.

This chain connects TRBV5-6 to TRBJ1-3; TRBD1 is a possible D gene (5 bases). CDR1 is SGHDT, CDR2 YYEEEE, per germline. CDR3 length: 16 amino acids. V was cut by 4 bases and J by 4 bases, with 18 bases left in between. The DNA for the CDR3 is TGTGCCAGCAGCGCCGACAGCCTACTGTTCGGAAACACCATATATTTT. It translates to CASSADSLLFGNTIYF. The full variable domain, in which reference TRBV5-6 and TRBJ1-3 provide the parts outside the CDR3, is DAGVTQSPTHLIKTRGQQVTLRCSPKSGHDTVSWYQQALGQGPQFIFQYYEEEERQRGNFPDRFSGHQFPNYSSELNVNALLLGDSALYLCASSADSLLFGNTIYFGEGSWLTVV.

The rearrangement links TRBV19 to TRBJ1-5; no firm D call. The CDR3 extends over 12 amino acids. Germline V lookup: CDR1 LNHDA, CDR2 SQIVND (reference sequence). Trimming cost V 7 bases and J 10 bases, with 14 bases left between them. The CDR3 loop is CASTPSVGPQHF. CDR3 DNA sequence: TGTGCCAGTACCCCCTCCGTCGGTCCCCAGCATTTT.

The table lists this clone with a count of one. The V call is TRBV7-2, the J call TRBJ1-2; D possibly corresponds to TRBD1 (5 bases). With 5 bases removed from V and 5 bases from J, the gap between germline ends came to 12 bases. Germline V CDR1 and CDR2: SGHTA, FQGNSA. The CDR3 runs to 13 residues. CDR3 sequence: CASSPEGRYGYTF. The CDR3 DNA is TGTGCCAGCAGCCCGGAGGGGAGGTATGGCTACACCTTC.

Points on this clone: This sample includes further DNA sequences coding for the same CDR3. The CDR3 loop is CATSRDRESPLHF. CDR3 DNA sequence: TGTGCCACCAGCAGAGACAGGGAATCACCCCTCCACTTT. V is TRBV15 and J is TRBJ1-6; weak D call: TRBD1 (5 bases). The CDR3 runs to 13 residues. The germline V gene has CDR1 LNHNV and CDR2 YYDKDF (reference sequence). With 0 bases removed from V and 10 bases from J, the gap between germline ends came to 7 bases.

The chain couples TRBV29-1 to TRBJ2-2; a possible D gene is TRBD2 (5 bases). V lost 6 bases and J lost 5, with 13 bases in between. This CDR3 is 13 amino acids long. CDR1 is SQVTM, CDR2 ANQGSEA, per germline. The CDR3 loop reads CSVGVAVTGELFF. CDR3 bases: TGCAGCGTCGGGGTGGCGGTTACCGGGGAGCTGTTTTTT.

As concerns this clone: A much larger clone differs from this one at a single base, so this may be a read error. The rearrangement joins TRBV5-4 to TRBJ1-1; D not certain. The CDR3 runs 13 residues. Germline V gene sequence: CDR1 SGHNT, CDR2 YYREEE (reference sequence). V lost 4 bases and J 3 bases, leaving 10 bases between the germline ends. DNA for the CDR3: TGTGCCAGCAGCAACCAGAGGGACACTGAAGCTTTCTTT. Translated, it gives CASSNQRDTEAFF.

The chain is built from TRBV27 and TRBJ2-3, with D perhaps matching TRBD2 (5 bases). From germline, CDR1 is MNHEY and CDR2 SMNVEV (reference sequence). Trimming left V 3 bases short and J 4 bases short, with 17 bases between. The length of the CDR3 is 16 residues. DNA of the CDR3: TGTGCCAGCAGTTTTATCGAGCGGTTCTCCGCAGATACGCAGTATTTT. Translating gives CASSFIERFSADTQYF.

The rearrangement uses TRBV28 and TRBJ2-1; D not resolved. The V end was cut by 5 bases, the J end by 1 base, with 9 bases between. The CDR3 extends over 14 amino acids. Germline CDR1 MDHEN, CDR2 SYDVKM. CDR3 sequence (DNA): TGTGCCAGCAGTCGCAGGTTGTCCTACAATGAGCAGTTCTTC. Its protein is CASSRRLSYNEQFF.

V usage is TRBV5-1 and J usage is TRBJ2-5, with unresolved D. This CDR3 region has 13 residues. Trimming shortened V by 4 bases and J by 3 bases, and 10 bases separated the two germline ends. Germline assignment: CDR1 SGHRS and CDR2 YFSETQ. The CDR3 sequence is CASSRPEKETQYF. The DNA for the CDR3 is TGCGCCAGCAGCCGGCCGGAGAAAGAGACCCAGTACTTC. Full variable domain (outside the CDR3, taken from reference TRBV5-1 and TRBJ2-5): KAGVTQTPRYLIKTRGQQVTLSCSPISGHRSVSWYQQTPGQGLQFLFEYFSETQRNKGNFPGRFSGRQFSNSRSEMNVSTLELGDSALYLCASSRPEKETQYFGPGTRLLVL.

The chain links TRBV7-9 to TRBJ2-7; TRBD2 matches at 12 bases. V was pared by 4 bases and J by 7 bases, with 8 bases of the junction left unmatched. The CDR3 spans 15 residues. CDR1 is SEHNR, CDR2 FQNEAQ, per germline (reference sequence). CDR3 amino acids: CASSYRLAGVFEQYF. Written as DNA, the CDR3 is TGTGCCAGCAGCTATCGACTAGCGGGAGTTTTTGAGCAGTACTTC.

This clone was seen only a few times. V is TRBV29-1 and J is TRBJ2-1; TRBD1 matches at 12 bases. The junction had 11 bases not matched to a gene; V was cut back by 6 bases and J by 8 bases. This CDR3 has 15 residues. The germline V gene has CDR1 SQVTM and CDR2 ANQGSEA. The DNA for the CDR3 is TGCAGCGTGGGAACCGGGACAGGGGGCATGGATGAGCAGTTCTTC. It codes for CSVGTGTGGMDEQFF.

J is TRBJ1-6 and V is TRBV19, with D unresolved. The V end lost 5 bases, the J end lost 6 bases, and 11 bases lay between the germline ends. This CDR3 contains 14 residues. Germline V gene sequence: CDR1 LNHDA, CDR2 SQIVND (reference sequence). The CDR3 region is CASSEGSANSPLHF. CDR3 DNA: TGTGCCAGTAGTGAAGGATCAGCTAATTCACCCCTCCACTTT.

This chain uses TRBV30 with TRBJ1-1, with a weak D call TRBD1 (5 bases). CDR1 and CDR2 (germline): GTSNPN, SVGIG (reference sequence). Trimming stripped 2 bases from V and 6 bases from J, with 19 bases between. The CDR3 has 15 residues. Here the CDR3 reads CAWSKGRVRIAEAFF. The CDR3 nucleotides read TGTGCCTGGAGTAAGGGCAGGGTGAGGATCGCTGAAGCTTTCTTT.

V gene TRBV6-1 combines with J gene TRBJ2-7; D is possibly TRBD2 (6 bases). From germline, CDR1 is MNHNS and CDR2 SASEGT. The CDR3 loop spans 14 amino acids. Trimming pared 8 bases from V and 2 bases from J, leaving 16 bases between. The CDR3 DNA is TGTGCCAGCTACGACGTCGGAGGGACCTACGAGCAGTACTTC. It is translated as CASYDVGGTYEQYF.

This chain links TRBV5-1 with TRBJ2-7, with D tentatively TRBD2 (5 bases). Between the trimmed V and J ends, which lost 7 bases and 1 base, there was a span of 12 bases. Germline V gene data show CDR1 as SGHRS and CDR2 as YFSETQ. This CDR3 spans 13 amino acids. The CDR3 loop is CASGEPGSYEQYF. CDR3 DNA sequence: TGCGCCAGCGGGGAGCCGGGTTCCTACGAGCAGTACTTC.

The chain links TRBV28 to TRBJ1-1; TRBD1 agrees at 10 bases. Germline values: CDR1 MDHEN, CDR2 SYDVKM. This CDR3 spans 14 amino acids. V was clipped by 4 bases and J by 11 bases; unmatched bases: 10. CDR3 in DNA: TGTGCCAGCAGTTCCCGGGACAGGGGTTTCGATGCTTTCTTT. It specifies CASSSRDRGFDAFF.

Remarks on this clone: A much larger clone lies one base from this, so it may be a read error. This chain connects TRBV11-2 to TRBJ1-3; D is ambiguous. The V gene's germline CDR1 is SGHAT and CDR2 FQNNGV. V lost 4 bases to trimming and J lost 2 bases, with 6 bases between them. The CDR3 is 13 amino acids. The CDR3 region has the DNA TGTGCCAGCAGCTCGGACGCTGGAAACACCATATATTTT. The encoded protein is CASSSDAGNTIYF.

The rearrangement links TRBV25-1 to TRBJ1-2; 9 nucleotides align to TRBD1. Trimming removed 1 base from V and 0 bases from J; junction bases left unmatched: 3. Germline values: CDR1 MGHDK, CDR2 SYGVNS. The length of the CDR3 is 16 residues. The CDR3 bases are TGTGCCAGCAGTGAATGGGGACAGGGCTCTAACTATGGCTACACCTTC. The encoded protein is CASSEWGQGSNYGYTF.

On this clone itself: This specimen includes other DNA sequences encoding the same CDR3. The chain uses TRBV5-5 and TRBJ2-1; 11 nucleotides align to TRBD2. This CDR3 is built from 15 residues. Losses at the gene ends were 4 bases for V and 6 bases for J; bases not matched to a gene: 6. Germline loops: CDR1 SGHKS, CDR2 YYEKEE (reference sequence). CDR3 in DNA: TGTGCCAGCAGCCCAACTAGCGGGAGACGCAATGAGCAGTTCTTC. Translating it yields CASSPTSGRRNEQFF.

The J gene is TRBJ1-5, the V gene TRBV30; D is ambiguous. V dropped 2 bases and J dropped 6 bases, with 11 bases sitting between them. This CDR3 has 13 amino acids. Germline V lookup: CDR1 GTSNPN, CDR2 SVGIG (reference sequence). CDR3 coding DNA: TGTGCCTGGAGTTCGCAGGTTGGTCAGCCCCAGCATTTT. As protein: CAWSSQVGQPQHF.

For this clone: In the same sample, other DNA sequences code for this CDR3. This CDR3 reads CASSLGPEQYF. In DNA, the CDR3 is TGCGCCAGCAGCTTGGGTCCTGAGCAGTACTTC. This sequence joins TRBV5-1 and TRBJ2-7; D remains unclear. This CDR3 has 11 amino acids. Trimming took 0 bases from V and 7 from J, leaving 5 bases between them. Germline CDR1 is SGHRS and CDR2 is YFSETQ.

In DNA form, the CDR3 reads TGTGCCAGCAGCCCTGGTAGCAATCAGCCCCAGCATTTT. It yields the protein CASSPGSNQPQHF. The chain employs TRBV6-6 and TRBJ1-5; D remains ambiguous. Germline V lookup: CDR1 MNHNY, CDR2 SVGAGI (reference sequence). The CDR3 covers 13 residues. V dropped 6 bases and J dropped 0 bases, with 6 bases sitting between them.

This rearrangement joins TRBV5-1 to TRBJ1-6; D remains ambiguous. V was trimmed by 0 bases and J by 5 bases, leaving 9 bases between them. This CDR3 spans 15 amino acids. Germline-derived CDR1 and CDR2 are SGHRS and YFSETQ. The CDR3 protein is CASSLVAGDNSPLHF. The DNA of the CDR3 is TGCGCCAGCAGCTTGGTGGCAGGCGATAATTCACCCCTCCACTTT.

The sample holds many counts of this clone. Other DNA sequences in the same sample also yield this CDR3. V is TRBV5-1 and J is TRBJ2-7; 13 bases are a match to TRBD2. The CDR3 contains 14 residues. The germline V gene has CDR1 SGHRS and CDR2 YFSETQ. V trimming: 4 bases; J trimming: 6 bases; junction bases outside the gene matches: 4. The CDR3 coding sequence is TGCGCCAGCAGCACAGGGACTAGCGGGATCGAGCAGTACTTC. It translates to CASSTGTSGIEQYF. The variable domain in full, with the rest retrieved from reference TRBV5-1 and TRBJ2-7, is KAGVTQTPRYLIKTRGQQVTLSCSPISGHRSVSWYQQTPGQGLQFLFEYFSETQRNKGNFPGRFSGRQFSNSRSEMNVSTLELGDSALYLCASSTGTSGIEQYFGPGTRLTVT.

The chain recombines TRBV6-1 with TRBJ1-5; a possible D gene is TRBD1 (6 bases). Germline V gene data show CDR1 as MNHNS and CDR2 as SASEGT. Deletions cut 3 bases from V and 5 bases from J, with 14 bases between. The CDR3 runs to 15 residues. DNA for the CDR3: TGTGCCAGCAGTGAGACCTCACAGGGAGATCAGCCCCAGCATTTT. Translated: CASSETSQGDQPQHF.

The chain combines TRBV7-9 with TRBJ2-7, with D possibly being TRBD2 (5 bases). The ends were cut back, 5 bases at V and 0 bases at J, with 11 bases in the middle. The length of the CDR3 is 14 residues. Germline V CDR1 and CDR2: SEHNR, FQNEAQ (reference sequence). The CDR3 reads CASSPEGYSYEQYF. The DNA for the CDR3 is TGTGCCAGCAGCCCAGAGGGCTACTCCTACGAGCAGTACTTC.